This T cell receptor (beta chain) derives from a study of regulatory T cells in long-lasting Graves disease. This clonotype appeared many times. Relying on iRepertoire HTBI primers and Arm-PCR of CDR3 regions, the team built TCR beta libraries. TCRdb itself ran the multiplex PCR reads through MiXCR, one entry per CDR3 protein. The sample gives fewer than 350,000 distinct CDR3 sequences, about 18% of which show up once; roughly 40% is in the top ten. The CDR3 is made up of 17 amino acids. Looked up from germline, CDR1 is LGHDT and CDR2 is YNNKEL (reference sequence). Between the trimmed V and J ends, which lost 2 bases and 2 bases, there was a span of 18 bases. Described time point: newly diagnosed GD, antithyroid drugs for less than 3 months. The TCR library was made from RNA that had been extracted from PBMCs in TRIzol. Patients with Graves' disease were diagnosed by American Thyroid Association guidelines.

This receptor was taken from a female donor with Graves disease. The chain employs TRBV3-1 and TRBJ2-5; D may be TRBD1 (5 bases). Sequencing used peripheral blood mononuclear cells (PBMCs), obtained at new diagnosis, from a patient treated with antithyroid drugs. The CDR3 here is CASSQIGTGRYQETQYF. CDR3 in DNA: TGTGCCAGCAGCCAAATCGGAACAGGCCGCTATCAAGAGACCCAGTACTTC.